Sequencing of this T cell receptor (beta chain) was carried out in a study of cytomegalovirus exposure and HLA in healthy donors. Study findings and constraints: Per a prior analysis, the majority of TCR beta V segments were productive roughly 90% or roughly 30% of the time.

The CDR3 length is 15 residues. V was trimmed by 0 bases and J by 9 bases, leaving 16 bases between them. The germline V gene has CDR1 SGDLS and CDR2 YYNGEE. With 60 Vbeta and 13 Jbeta primers, the PCR was carried out. The data were produced by immunoSEQ multiplex PCR, yet TCRdb's version contains in-frame clones alone and is incomplete. The data hold roughly 150,000 clones, with about 85% observed a single time. A remark on this clone: The antigen is undetermined.

V usage is TRBV9 and J usage is TRBJ2-1; TRBD2 might be the D (5 bases). The sequencing input was PBMCs. The receptor comes from a young man in good health and CMV-seropositive. The CDR3 loop reads CASSVGLAPRGEQFF. In DNA form, the CDR3 reads TGTGCCAGCAGCGTAGGTCTAGCCCCCCGGGGTGAGCAGTTCTTC.